This is a list of T cell receptor beta chains from one sample in a study of T cell responses to AZD1222 COVID-19 vaccine. Method: immunoSEQ multiplex PCR; TCRdb's copy keeps in-frame clones and lacks some. The sample has 150,000 or so clones; 90% are singletons. Sequences were derived from peripheral blood, sampled on day 0 of AZD1222 vaccination. The receptors originated from an adult in good health. Both conserved end residues are part of each CDR3. Fields, in order: D gene, clone size, J gene, V gene, CDR3 DNA, CDR3 protein. A D gene is named only where the DNA matches it firmly. Rows give clone size only sometimes, using once, few, many, or a class for an expanded clone.

d_call: -; clone_size: -; j_call: TRBJ2-1; v_call: TRBV19; cdr3_nt: TGTGCCAGTAGTACGGGATGGTCCTACAATGAGCAGTTCTTC; cdr3_aa: CASSTGWSYNEQFF
d_call: -; clone_size: -; j_call: TRBJ2-3; v_call: TRBV19; cdr3_nt: TGTGCCAGTACCCAACGCCGGCCGGTACGCCCCGTGGACGATACGCAGTATTTT; cdr3_aa: CASTQRRPVRPVDDTQYF
d_call: -; clone_size: -; j_call: TRBJ2-1; v_call: TRBV12-3/TRBV12-4; cdr3_nt: TGTGCCAGCAGTTTTTGGGGTGAGCAGTTCTTC; cdr3_aa: CASSFWGEQFF
d_call: TRBD2; clone_size: -; j_call: TRBJ2-3; v_call: TRBV9; cdr3_nt: TGTGCCAGCAGCACTAGCGGGGGGGCAGATACGCAGTATTTT; cdr3_aa: CASSTSGGADTQYF
d_call: -; clone_size: -; j_call: TRBJ2-2; v_call: TRBV4-3; cdr3_nt: TGCGCCAGCAGCCAAGGCGCGCAGTCCCCATCCGACACCGGGGAGCTGTTTTTT; cdr3_aa: CASSQGAQSPSDTGELFF
d_call: -; clone_size: -; j_call: TRBJ1-2; v_call: TRBV5-4; cdr3_nt: TGTGCCAGCAGCGAGGGTCAGGATCGAGGCTACACCTTC; cdr3_aa: CASSEGQDRGYTF
d_call: -; clone_size: -; j_call: TRBJ2-2; v_call: TRBV19; cdr3_nt: TGTGCCAGTAGTATTGTCCCAGCCACCGGGGAGCTGTTTTTT; cdr3_aa: CASSIVPATGELFF
d_call: -; clone_size: -; j_call: TRBJ2-3; v_call: TRBV4-3; cdr3_nt: TGCGCCAGCAGTCAGGGCGCAGGGGAGGATACGCAGTATTTT; cdr3_aa: CASSQGAGEDTQYF
d_call: -; clone_size: -; j_call: TRBJ2-1; v_call: TRBV16; cdr3_nt: TGTGCCAGCAGCCAATATAACAGGGACGAGCAGTTCTTC; cdr3_aa: CASSQYNRDEQFF
d_call: TRBD1; clone_size: -; j_call: TRBJ1-1; v_call: TRBV7-9; cdr3_nt: TGTGCCAGCAGCTTAAAGCAGGGGGCTAGCACTGAAGCTTTCTTT; cdr3_aa: CASSLKQGASTEAFF
d_call: TRBD2; clone_size: -; j_call: TRBJ2-7; v_call: TRBV28; cdr3_nt: TGTGCCAGCGGCCTAACGGGACTACTCTACGAGCAGTACTTC; cdr3_aa: CASGLTGLLYEQYF
d_call: TRBD2; clone_size: -; j_call: TRBJ2-3; v_call: TRBV6-5; cdr3_nt: TGTGCCAGCAGTTACGGCGGGGGGCTCACAGATACGCAGTATTTT; cdr3_aa: CASSYGGGLTDTQYF
d_call: -; clone_size: -; j_call: TRBJ1-5; v_call: TRBV4-1; cdr3_nt: TGCGCCAGCAGCCTTTATTTTCTGGCCCCTGACCGAGGGCCCCAGCATTTT; cdr3_aa: CASSLYFLAPDRGPQHF
d_call: TRBD2; clone_size: once; j_call: TRBJ2-5; v_call: TRBV24-1; cdr3_nt: TGTGCCACCAGTGATTTGGGACTAGCGGGGGACCAAGAGACCCAGTACTTC; cdr3_aa: CATSDLGLAGDQETQYF
d_call: TRBD2; clone_size: -; j_call: TRBJ2-5; v_call: TRBV2; cdr3_nt: TGTGCCAGCACCCAAGGCGGCGGGGGACAAGAGACCCAGTACTTC; cdr3_aa: CASTQGGGGQETQYF
d_call: -; clone_size: -; j_call: TRBJ2-1; v_call: TRBV29-1; cdr3_nt: TGCAGCGTGGGGGACATTCAAAGGTTCTTC; cdr3_aa: CSVGDIQRFF
d_call: -; clone_size: -; j_call: TRBJ2-7; v_call: TRBV2; cdr3_nt: TGTGCCAGCGCAGCCCCCCCCGGGCAGTACTTC; cdr3_aa: CASAAPPGQYF
d_call: TRBD1; clone_size: -; j_call: TRBJ2-3; v_call: TRBV6-2/TRBV6-3; cdr3_nt: TGTGCCAGCAGTTATGACAGGGGGCTCACAGATACGCAGTATTTT; cdr3_aa: CASSYDRGLTDTQYF
d_call: TRBD1; clone_size: -; j_call: TRBJ2-5; v_call: TRBV19; cdr3_nt: TGTGCCAGTAGTATAGCCACAGGGGGCGCAAAGACCCAGTACTTC; cdr3_aa: CASSIATGGAKTQYF
d_call: TRBD1; clone_size: -; j_call: TRBJ2-3; v_call: TRBV7-2; cdr3_nt: TGTGCCAGCAGCCCCGGGACAGGGCATAGCACAGATACGCAGTATTTT; cdr3_aa: CASSPGTGHSTDTQYF
d_call: TRBD1; clone_size: -; j_call: TRBJ1-5; v_call: TRBV4-2; cdr3_nt: TGTGCCAGCAGCGAAGGACAGGGGCCCATCCTTAGCAATCAGCCCCAGCATTTT; cdr3_aa: CASSEGQGPILSNQPQHF
d_call: -; clone_size: -; j_call: TRBJ2-7; v_call: TRBV11-3; cdr3_nt: TGTGCCAGCAGCTCCCGACAGAGAGGTTACGAGCAGTACTTC; cdr3_aa: CASSSRQRGYEQYF
d_call: TRBD1; clone_size: once; j_call: TRBJ2-3; v_call: TRBV5-6; cdr3_nt: TGTGCCAGCAGCACAGGACAGGGACTTACTGATACGCAGTATTTT; cdr3_aa: CASSTGQGLTDTQYF
d_call: -; clone_size: -; j_call: TRBJ2-3; v_call: TRBV30; cdr3_nt: TGTGCCTGGAGTCCCTGGACTAGCACAGATACGCAGTATTTT; cdr3_aa: CAWSPWTSTDTQYF
d_call: -; clone_size: -; j_call: TRBJ1-2; v_call: TRBV19; cdr3_nt: TGTGCCAGTACCCGGGACGGAATCTATGGCTACACCTTC; cdr3_aa: CASTRDGIYGYTF
d_call: -; clone_size: -; j_call: TRBJ1-1; v_call: TRBV7-6; cdr3_nt: TGTGCCAGCAGCCCACTGGGGGGGGGCACTGAAGCTTTCTTT; cdr3_aa: CASSPLGGGTEAFF
d_call: -; clone_size: -; j_call: TRBJ2-1; v_call: TRBV14; cdr3_nt: TGTGCCAGCAGCCACAGCAGGGCGCCCTACAATGAGCAGTTCTTC; cdr3_aa: CASSHSRAPYNEQFF
d_call: TRBD1; clone_size: -; j_call: TRBJ1-1; v_call: TRBV3-1/TRBV3-2; cdr3_nt: TGTGCCAGCAGCGACAGGGGGTTGGACACTGAAGCTTTCTTT; cdr3_aa: CASSDRGLDTEAFF
d_call: -; clone_size: few; j_call: TRBJ1-1; v_call: TRBV25-1; cdr3_nt: TGTGCCACCCGGGGACTGAGCACTGAAGCTTTCTTT; cdr3_aa: CATRGLSTEAFF
d_call: TRBD1; clone_size: few; j_call: TRBJ1-2; v_call: TRBV4-1; cdr3_nt: TGCGCCAGCAGCACCTCGGACAGGCACTATGGCTACACCTTC; cdr3_aa: CASSTSDRHYGYTF
d_call: -; clone_size: -; j_call: TRBJ1-5; v_call: TRBV15; cdr3_nt: TGTGCCACCAGCAGAGGGAAAGGGCGCAATCAGCCCCAGCATTTT; cdr3_aa: CATSRGKGRNQPQHF
d_call: TRBD2; clone_size: -; j_call: TRBJ2-1; v_call: TRBV11-2; cdr3_nt: TGTGCCAGCAGCCCTATGCGGGGGGGTTACAATGAGCAGTTCTTC; cdr3_aa: CASSPMRGGYNEQFF
d_call: -; clone_size: -; j_call: TRBJ2-7; v_call: TRBV14; cdr3_nt: TGTGCCAGCAGCCACCCCACAGGGAACTACGAGCAGTACTTC; cdr3_aa: CASSHPTGNYEQYF
d_call: -; clone_size: -; j_call: TRBJ2-5; v_call: TRBV5-1; cdr3_nt: TGCGCCAGCAGCTTGTCGCCGACAAGCGAGACCCAGTACTTC; cdr3_aa: CASSLSPTSETQYF
d_call: -; clone_size: -; j_call: TRBJ1-4; v_call: TRBV4-1; cdr3_nt: TGCGCCAGCAGCCACTCAAGGGGGGCGCCGACTGAAAAACTGTTTTTT; cdr3_aa: CASSHSRGAPTEKLFF
d_call: -; clone_size: once; j_call: TRBJ1-3; v_call: TRBV2; cdr3_nt: TGTGCCAGCAGTGAGACTTGGGGGGGATCTGGAAACACCATATATTTT; cdr3_aa: CASSETWGGSGNTIYF
d_call: -; clone_size: few; j_call: TRBJ2-7; v_call: TRBV5-6; cdr3_nt: TGTGCCAGCAGCAGGGGAATCTCCTACGAGCAGTACTTC; cdr3_aa: CASSRGISYEQYF
d_call: -; clone_size: few; j_call: TRBJ1-2; v_call: TRBV7-9; cdr3_nt: TGTGCCAGCAGCTTAATAAGGGGTCAGGGAAGTCAAAGAGATGGCTACACCTTC; cdr3_aa: CASSLIRGQGSQRDGYTF
d_call: -; clone_size: once; j_call: TRBJ1-6; v_call: TRBV25-1; cdr3_nt: TGTGCCAGCAGTGACTGGGGCTCGAATTCACCCCTCCACTTT; cdr3_aa: CASSDWGSNSPLHF
d_call: -; clone_size: -; j_call: TRBJ2-3; v_call: TRBV7-9; cdr3_nt: TGTGCCAGCAGCCATTCCGGGACAACAATCACAGATACGCAGTATTTT; cdr3_aa: CASSHSGTTITDTQYF
d_call: -; clone_size: -; j_call: TRBJ2-7; v_call: TRBV6-5; cdr3_nt: TGTGCCAGCAGTTACTCGCGGCCAGGGCCCACCTACGAGCAGTACTTC; cdr3_aa: CASSYSRPGPTYEQYF
d_call: -; clone_size: -; j_call: TRBJ2-7; v_call: TRBV29-1; cdr3_nt: TGCAGCGTTGGGACTAACGCCTACGAGCAGTACTTC; cdr3_aa: CSVGTNAYEQYF
d_call: TRBD1; clone_size: -; j_call: TRBJ2-2; v_call: TRBV9; cdr3_nt: TGTGCCAGCAGCGTAGCCGGGACAGGGGGCGTCACCGGGGAGCTGTTTTTT; cdr3_aa: CASSVAGTGGVTGELFF
d_call: -; clone_size: once; j_call: TRBJ2-7; v_call: TRBV14; cdr3_nt: TGTGCCAGCAGCCAAGTAGGGAGCTCCTACGAGCAGTACTTC; cdr3_aa: CASSQVGSSYEQYF
d_call: -; clone_size: -; j_call: TRBJ2-4; v_call: TRBV30; cdr3_nt: TGTGCCTGGGCCCCACTAGCAAACATTCAGTACTTC; cdr3_aa: CAWAPLANIQYF
d_call: TRBD2; clone_size: -; j_call: TRBJ2-5; v_call: TRBV28; cdr3_nt: TGTGCCAGCAGCAGGGGACTAGCCTCCCGAGAGACCCAGTACTTC; cdr3_aa: CASSRGLASRETQYF
d_call: TRBD1; clone_size: -; j_call: TRBJ1-6; v_call: TRBV4-1; cdr3_nt: TGCGCCAGCAGCCAGGCGTTGGGACAGTATAATTCACCCCTCCACTTT; cdr3_aa: CASSQALGQYNSPLHF
d_call: -; clone_size: -; j_call: TRBJ1-2; v_call: TRBV6-5; cdr3_nt: TGTGCCAGCAGCCCCGCCTATAACTATGGCTACACCTTC; cdr3_aa: CASSPAYNYGYTF
d_call: -; clone_size: -; j_call: TRBJ2-1; v_call: TRBV24-1; cdr3_nt: TGTGCCACCAGTGGTCGCCCCTGGGGGACCAGCTCCTACAATGAGCAGTTCTTC; cdr3_aa: CATSGRPWGTSSYNEQFF
d_call: TRBD1; clone_size: -; j_call: TRBJ1-2; v_call: TRBV6-5; cdr3_nt: TGTGCCAGCCAACAGGGGTTCCACTCTGGCTACACCTTC; cdr3_aa: CASQQGFHSGYTF
d_call: -; clone_size: -; j_call: TRBJ1-4; v_call: TRBV6-5; cdr3_nt: TGTGCCAGCAGTTACTCGGCCAAGGTGAATGAAAAACTGTTTTTT; cdr3_aa: CASSYSAKVNEKLFF
d_call: TRBD1; clone_size: -; j_call: TRBJ2-2; v_call: TRBV7-7; cdr3_nt: TGTGCTAGCAGCACAAGGACAGGGGGCTCTGCCGGGGAGCTGTTTTTT; cdr3_aa: CASSTRTGGSAGELFF
d_call: TRBD2; clone_size: -; j_call: TRBJ2-3; v_call: TRBV27; cdr3_nt: TGTGCCAGCAGAACTAGCGGGGGGAAGCGCACAGATACGCAGTATTTT; cdr3_aa: CASRTSGGKRTDTQYF
d_call: -; clone_size: -; j_call: TRBJ2-1; v_call: TRBV7-3; cdr3_nt: TGTGCCAGCAGCCCCCGGGCCGGCAGCTCCTACAATGAGCAGTTCTTC; cdr3_aa: CASSPRAGSSYNEQFF
d_call: TRBD2; clone_size: -; j_call: TRBJ2-3; v_call: TRBV7-2; cdr3_nt: TGTGCCAGCAGCTTGACTAGCGGATACACAGATACGCAGTATTTT; cdr3_aa: CASSLTSGYTDTQYF